One sample yielded the 6 T cell receptor beta chains listed below, sequenced in a study of control samples from healthy donors and cancer patients. Assay used: immunoSEQ multiplex PCR; TCRdb lists only in-frame clones, some missing. The sample contains about 140,000 clones, 75% to 95% of which appear only once. Sequencing was performed on blood. The receptors were gathered from a man younger than 35 in good health.

This clone was counted only a few times. The genes are TRBV6-1 and TRBJ2-7, with D perhaps matching TRBD1 or TRBD2 (5 bases each). Trimming cost V 2 bases and J 2 bases, with 13 bases left between them. The CDR3 consists of 15 residues. The germline CDR1 and CDR2 sequences are MNHNS and SASEGT. The CDR3 DNA reads TGTGCCAGCAGTGAACAGGGACGCGGTCCCTACGAGCAGTACTTC. Its protein is CASSEQGRGPYEQYF.

The count of this clone is one. The chain recombines TRBV19 with TRBJ1-5; D is undetermined. This CDR3 contains 12 residues. Between the trimmed V and J ends, which lost 9 bases and 3 bases, there was a span of 9 bases. The germline CDR1 and CDR2 sequences are LNHDA and SQIVND (reference sequence). CDR3 nucleotides: TGTGCCAGCGCGGCAGACAATCAGCCCCAGCATTTT. Translation gives CASAADNQPQHF.

The V gene is TRBV15, the J gene TRBJ2-7; perhaps D is TRBD1 or TRBD2 (7 bases each). The V and J ends lost 0 bases and 6 bases respectively, with 15 bases between them. Germline values: CDR1 LNHNV, CDR2 YYDKDF (reference sequence). This CDR3 spans 15 amino acids. The CDR3 loop is CATSRDWAGGVEQYF. CDR3 bases: TGTGCCACCAGCAGAGATTGGGCAGGGGGGGTCGAGCAGTACTTC.

The V and J genes are TRBV27 and TRBJ1-1, with TRBD1 as a possible D gene (5 bases). Germline CDR1 MNHEY, CDR2 SMNVEV (reference sequence). The CDR3 length is 13 residues. Between the trimmed V and J ends, which lost 7 bases and 4 bases, there was a span of 13 bases. The CDR3 DNA sequence: TGTGCCAGCACCTTGGGGCTAGGCACTGAAGCTTTCTTT. Protein product: CASTLGLGTEAFF.

J is TRBJ1-5 and V is TRBV10-3; 10 bases agree with TRBD1. The CDR3 spans 15 residues. Germline loops: CDR1 ENHRY, CDR2 SYGVKD. After removal of 4 bases from V and 6 bases from J, the junction contained 6 bases not matched to a gene. The CDR3 loop reads CAISAGTGEGQPQHF. The CDR3, as DNA: TGTGCCATCAGTGCTGGGACAGGGGAAGGTCAGCCCCAGCATTTT.

V and J are TRBV28 and TRBJ1-1; D unresolved. Germline assignment: CDR1 MDHEN and CDR2 SYDVKM. The length of the CDR3 is 15 residues. V lost 4 bases, J lost 4 bases, and 16 bases lay in between. The DNA of the CDR3 is TGTGCCAGCAGTTCCCGGACGGAAATGGCCACTGAAGCTTTCTTT. This codes for CASSSRTEMATEAFF.